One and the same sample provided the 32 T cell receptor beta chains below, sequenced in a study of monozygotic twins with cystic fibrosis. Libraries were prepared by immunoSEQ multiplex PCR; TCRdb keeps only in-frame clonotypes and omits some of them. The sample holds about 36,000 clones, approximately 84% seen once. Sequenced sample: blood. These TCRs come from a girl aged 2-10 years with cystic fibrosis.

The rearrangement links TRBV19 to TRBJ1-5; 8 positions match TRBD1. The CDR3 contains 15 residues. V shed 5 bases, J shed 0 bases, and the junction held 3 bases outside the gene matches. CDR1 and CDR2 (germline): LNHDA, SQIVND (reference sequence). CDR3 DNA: TGTGCCAGTAGTCAGGGGGCCGGTAGCAATCAGCCCCAGCATTTT. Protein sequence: CASSQGAGSNQPQHF.

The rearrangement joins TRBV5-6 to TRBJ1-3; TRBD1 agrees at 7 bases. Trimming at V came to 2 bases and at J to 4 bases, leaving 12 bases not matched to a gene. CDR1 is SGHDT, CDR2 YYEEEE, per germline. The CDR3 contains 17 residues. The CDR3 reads CASSLPQGGLPGNTIYF. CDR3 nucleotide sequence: TGTGCCAGCAGCTTACCCCAGGGGGGCCTTCCAGGAAACACCATATATTTT. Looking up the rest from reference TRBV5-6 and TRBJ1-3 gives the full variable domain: DAGVTQSPTHLIKTRGQQVTLRCSPKSGHDTVSWYQQALGQGPQFIFQYYEEEERQRGNFPDRFSGHQFPNYSSELNVNALLLGDSALYLCASSLPQGGLPGNTIYFGEGSWLTVV.

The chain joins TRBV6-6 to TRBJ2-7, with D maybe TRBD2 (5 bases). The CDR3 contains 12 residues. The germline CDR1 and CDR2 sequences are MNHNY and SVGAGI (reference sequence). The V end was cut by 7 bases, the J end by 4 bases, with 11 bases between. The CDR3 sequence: CASKQGGYEQYF. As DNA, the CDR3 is TGTGCCAGCAAACAAGGAGGTTACGAGCAGTACTTC.

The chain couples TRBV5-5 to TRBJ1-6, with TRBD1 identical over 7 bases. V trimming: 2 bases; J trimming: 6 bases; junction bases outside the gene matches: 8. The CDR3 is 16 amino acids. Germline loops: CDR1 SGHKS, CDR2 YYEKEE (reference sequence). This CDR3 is CASSFIPGGGNSPLHF. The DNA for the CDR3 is TGTGCCAGCAGCTTTATTCCAGGGGGTGGTAATTCACCCCTCCACTTT.

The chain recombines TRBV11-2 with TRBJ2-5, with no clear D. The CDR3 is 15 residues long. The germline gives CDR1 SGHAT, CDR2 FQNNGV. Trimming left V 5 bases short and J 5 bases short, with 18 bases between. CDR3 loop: CASSVPAPRWETQYF. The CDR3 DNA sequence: TGTGCCAGCAGCGTTCCAGCGCCCCGGTGGGAGACCCAGTACTTC.

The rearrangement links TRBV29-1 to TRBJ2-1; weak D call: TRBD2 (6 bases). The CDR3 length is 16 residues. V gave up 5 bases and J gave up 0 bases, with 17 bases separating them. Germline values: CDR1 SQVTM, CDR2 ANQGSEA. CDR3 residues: CSVRRGLRSSYNEQFF. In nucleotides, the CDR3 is TGCAGCGTTCGGAGGGGACTTAGGAGCTCCTACAATGAGCAGTTCTTC.

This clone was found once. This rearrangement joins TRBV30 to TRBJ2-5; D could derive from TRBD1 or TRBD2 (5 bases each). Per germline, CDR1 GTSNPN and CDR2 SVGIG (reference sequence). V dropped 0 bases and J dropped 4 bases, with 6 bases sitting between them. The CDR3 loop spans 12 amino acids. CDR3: CAWSVRGETQYF. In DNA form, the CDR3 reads TGTGCCTGGAGTGTGAGGGGAGAGACCCAGTACTTC.

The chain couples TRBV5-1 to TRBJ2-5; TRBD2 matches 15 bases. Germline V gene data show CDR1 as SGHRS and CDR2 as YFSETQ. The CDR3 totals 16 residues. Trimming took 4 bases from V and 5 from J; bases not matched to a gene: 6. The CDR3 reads CASSTGLAGGTETQYF. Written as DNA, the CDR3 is TGCGCCAGCAGCACGGGACTAGCGGGGGGTACGGAGACCCAGTACTTC.

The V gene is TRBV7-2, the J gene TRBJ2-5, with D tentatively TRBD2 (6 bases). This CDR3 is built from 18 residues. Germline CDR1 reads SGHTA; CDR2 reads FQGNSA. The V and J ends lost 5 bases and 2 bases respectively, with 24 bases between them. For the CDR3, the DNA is TGTGCCAGCAGCCCTTCCCTGCCGGGACTCAGGATACAAGAGACCCAGTACTTC. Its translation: CASSPSLPGLRIQETQYF. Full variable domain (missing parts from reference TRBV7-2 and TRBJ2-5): GAGVSQSPSNKVTEKGKDVELRCDPISGHTALYWYRQSLGQGLEFLIYFQGNSAPDKSGLPSDRFSAERTGGSVSTLTIQRTQQEDSAVYLCASSPSLPGLRIQETQYFGPGTRLLVL.

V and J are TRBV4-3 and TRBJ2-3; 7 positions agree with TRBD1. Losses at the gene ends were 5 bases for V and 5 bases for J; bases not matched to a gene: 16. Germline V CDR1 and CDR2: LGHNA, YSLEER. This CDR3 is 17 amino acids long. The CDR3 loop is CASSADPLGGKKDTQYF. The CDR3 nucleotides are TGCGCCAGCAGCGCCGACCCGTTAGGGGGCAAGAAAGATACGCAGTATTTT.

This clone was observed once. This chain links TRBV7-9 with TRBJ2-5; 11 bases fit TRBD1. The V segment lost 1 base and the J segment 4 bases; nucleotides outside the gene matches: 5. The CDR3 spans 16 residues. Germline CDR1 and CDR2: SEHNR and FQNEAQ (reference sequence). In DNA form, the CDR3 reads TGTGCCAGCAGCTTAGGCGGGACAGGGGGTCGAGAGACCCAGTACTTC. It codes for CASSLGGTGGRETQYF.

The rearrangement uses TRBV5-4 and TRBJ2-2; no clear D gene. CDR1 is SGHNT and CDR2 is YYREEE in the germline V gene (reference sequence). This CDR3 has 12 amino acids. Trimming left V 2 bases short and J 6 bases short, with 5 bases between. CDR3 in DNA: TGTGCCAGCAGCTTAGAGGCCGGGGAGCTGTTTTTT. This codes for CASSLEAGELFF.

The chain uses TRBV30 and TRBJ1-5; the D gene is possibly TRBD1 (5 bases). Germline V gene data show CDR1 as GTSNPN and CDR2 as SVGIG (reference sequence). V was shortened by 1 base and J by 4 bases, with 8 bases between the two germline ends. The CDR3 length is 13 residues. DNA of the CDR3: TGTGCCTGGAGTGGGGGGGTAAATCAGCCCCAGCATTTT. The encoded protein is CAWSGGVNQPQHF.

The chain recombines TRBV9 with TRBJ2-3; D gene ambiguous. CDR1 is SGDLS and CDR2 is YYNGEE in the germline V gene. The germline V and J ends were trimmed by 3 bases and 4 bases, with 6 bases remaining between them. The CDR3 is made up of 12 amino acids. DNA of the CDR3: TGTGCCAGCAGCGCGACCCCAGATACGCAGTATTTT. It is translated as CASSATPDTQYF.

CDR3 nucleotide sequence: TGCAGCGTTGAGGCACGCGGGGCTTACACAGATACGCAGTATTTT. Translation: CSVEARGAYTDTQYF. This chain joins TRBV29-1 and TRBJ2-3; tentatively, D is TRBD2 (6 bases). CDR3 length: 15 amino acids. Trimming left V 3 bases short and J 2 bases short, with 15 bases between. Germline assignment: CDR1 SQVTM and CDR2 ANQGSEA.

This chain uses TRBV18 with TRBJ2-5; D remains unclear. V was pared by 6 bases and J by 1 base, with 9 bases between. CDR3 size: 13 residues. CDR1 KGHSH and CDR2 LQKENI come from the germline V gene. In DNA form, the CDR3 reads TGTGCCAGCTCTCGAACGGCCCAAGAGACCCAGTACTTC. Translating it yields CASSRTAQETQYF.

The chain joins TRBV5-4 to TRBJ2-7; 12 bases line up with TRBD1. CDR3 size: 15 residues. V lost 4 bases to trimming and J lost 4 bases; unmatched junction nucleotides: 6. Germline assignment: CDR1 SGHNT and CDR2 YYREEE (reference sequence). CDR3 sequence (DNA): TGTGCCAGCAGCCAGCCGGGACAGGGGGCGTACGAGCAGTACTTC. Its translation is CASSQPGQGAYEQYF.

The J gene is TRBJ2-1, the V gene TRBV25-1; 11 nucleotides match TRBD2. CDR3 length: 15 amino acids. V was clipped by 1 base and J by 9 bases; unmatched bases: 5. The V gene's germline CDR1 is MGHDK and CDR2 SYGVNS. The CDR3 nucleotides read TGTGCCAGCAGTGAATTAACTAGCGGGGGTCGTGAGCAGTTCTTC. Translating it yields CASSELTSGGREQFF.

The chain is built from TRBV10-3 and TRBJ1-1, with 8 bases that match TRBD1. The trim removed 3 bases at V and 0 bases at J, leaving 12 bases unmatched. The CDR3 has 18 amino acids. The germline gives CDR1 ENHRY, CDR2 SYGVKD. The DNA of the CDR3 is TGTGCCATCAGTGATGGTAGCAGGGGGCTAAACATGAACACTGAAGCTTTCTTT. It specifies CAISDGSRGLNMNTEAFF.

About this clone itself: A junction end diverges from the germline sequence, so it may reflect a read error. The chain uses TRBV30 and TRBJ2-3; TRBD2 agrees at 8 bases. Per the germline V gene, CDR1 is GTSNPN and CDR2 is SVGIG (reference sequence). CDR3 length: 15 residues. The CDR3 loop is CAWGVGGGSTDTQYF. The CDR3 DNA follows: TGTGCCTGGGGTGTTGGCGGGGGGTCCACAGATACGCAGTATTTT.

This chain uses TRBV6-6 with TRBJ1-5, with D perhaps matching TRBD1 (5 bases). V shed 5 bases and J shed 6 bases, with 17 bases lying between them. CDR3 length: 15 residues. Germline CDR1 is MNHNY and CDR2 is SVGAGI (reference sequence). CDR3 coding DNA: TGTGCCAGCAGTCTAAGGGACGGAAAAGGTCAGCCCCAGCATTTT. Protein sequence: CASSLRDGKGQPQHF.

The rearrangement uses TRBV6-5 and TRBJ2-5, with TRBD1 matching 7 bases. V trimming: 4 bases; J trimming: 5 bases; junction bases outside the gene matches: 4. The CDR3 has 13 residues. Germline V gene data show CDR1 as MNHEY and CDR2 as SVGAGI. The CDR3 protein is CASSSQGSETQYF. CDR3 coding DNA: TGTGCCAGCAGTTCACAGGGGAGCGAGACCCAGTACTTC.

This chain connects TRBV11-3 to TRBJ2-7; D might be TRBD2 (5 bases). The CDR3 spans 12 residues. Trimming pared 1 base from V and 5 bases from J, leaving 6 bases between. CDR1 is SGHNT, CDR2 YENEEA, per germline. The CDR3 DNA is TGTGCCAGCAGCTTAGGAGGGAACGAGCAGTACTTC. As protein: CASSLGGNEQYF.

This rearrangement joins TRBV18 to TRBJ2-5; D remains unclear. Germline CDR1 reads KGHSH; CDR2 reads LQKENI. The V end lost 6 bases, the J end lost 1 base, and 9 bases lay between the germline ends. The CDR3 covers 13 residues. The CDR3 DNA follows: TGTGCCAGCTCCCGTTCTGCCCAAGAGACCCAGTACTTC. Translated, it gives CASSRSAQETQYF.

CDR3: CASSQINYGYTF. CDR3 DNA: TGTGCCAGCAGCCAGATTAACTATGGCTACACCTTC. The genes are TRBV5-6 and TRBJ1-2; D unresolved. Trimming pared 4 bases from V and 1 base from J, leaving 5 bases between. The CDR3 extends over 12 amino acids. Germline V gene lookup returns CDR1 SGHDT and CDR2 YYEEEE.

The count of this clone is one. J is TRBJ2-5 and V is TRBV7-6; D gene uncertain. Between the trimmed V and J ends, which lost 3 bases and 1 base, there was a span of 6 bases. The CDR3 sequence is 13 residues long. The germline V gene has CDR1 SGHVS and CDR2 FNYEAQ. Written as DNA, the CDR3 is TGTGCCAGCAGCTTGAAAGCCCAAGAGACCCAGTACTTC. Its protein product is CASSLKAQETQYF.

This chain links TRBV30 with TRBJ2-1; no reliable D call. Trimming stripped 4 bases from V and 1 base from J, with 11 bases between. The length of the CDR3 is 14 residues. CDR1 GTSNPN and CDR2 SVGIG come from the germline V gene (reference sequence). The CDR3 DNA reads TGTGCCTGGAAGCTAGTTAGATCCTACAATGAGCAGTTCTTC. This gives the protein CAWKLVRSYNEQFF.

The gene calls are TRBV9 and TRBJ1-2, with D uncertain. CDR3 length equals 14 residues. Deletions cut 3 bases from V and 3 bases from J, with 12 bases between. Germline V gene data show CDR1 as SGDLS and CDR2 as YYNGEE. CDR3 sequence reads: CASSAKPRDYGYTF. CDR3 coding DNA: TGTGCCAGCAGCGCCAAGCCCAGAGACTATGGCTACACCTTC.

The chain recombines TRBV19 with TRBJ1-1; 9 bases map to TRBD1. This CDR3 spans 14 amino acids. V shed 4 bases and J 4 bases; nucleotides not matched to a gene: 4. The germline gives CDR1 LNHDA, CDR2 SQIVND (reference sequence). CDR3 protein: CASSTGTGITEAFF. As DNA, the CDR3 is TGTGCCAGTAGTACAGGGACAGGGATCACTGAAGCTTTCTTT.

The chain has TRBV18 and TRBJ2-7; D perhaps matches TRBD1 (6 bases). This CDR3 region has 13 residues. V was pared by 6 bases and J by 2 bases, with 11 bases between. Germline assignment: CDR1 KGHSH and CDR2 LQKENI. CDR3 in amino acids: CASSTGHPYEQYF. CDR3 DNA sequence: TGTGCCAGCTCTACGGGACACCCCTACGAGCAGTACTTC.

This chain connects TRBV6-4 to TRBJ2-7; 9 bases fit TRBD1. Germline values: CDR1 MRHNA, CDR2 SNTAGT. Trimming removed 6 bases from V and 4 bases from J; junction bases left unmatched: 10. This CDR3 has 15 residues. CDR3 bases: TGTGCCAGCAGCCTAAAACCGGGACAGGGATACGAGCAGTACTTC. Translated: CASSLKPGQGYEQYF.

The CDR3 DNA follows: TGTGCCAGCAGTGATCAAGTCTGGACCGGGGAGCTGTTTTTT. Protein product: CASSDQVWTGELFF. The genes are TRBV2 and TRBJ2-2, with unresolved D. Looked up from germline, CDR1 is SNHLY and CDR2 is FYNNEI. V was shortened by 3 bases and J by 5 bases, with 10 bases between the two germline ends. The CDR3 spans 14 residues.